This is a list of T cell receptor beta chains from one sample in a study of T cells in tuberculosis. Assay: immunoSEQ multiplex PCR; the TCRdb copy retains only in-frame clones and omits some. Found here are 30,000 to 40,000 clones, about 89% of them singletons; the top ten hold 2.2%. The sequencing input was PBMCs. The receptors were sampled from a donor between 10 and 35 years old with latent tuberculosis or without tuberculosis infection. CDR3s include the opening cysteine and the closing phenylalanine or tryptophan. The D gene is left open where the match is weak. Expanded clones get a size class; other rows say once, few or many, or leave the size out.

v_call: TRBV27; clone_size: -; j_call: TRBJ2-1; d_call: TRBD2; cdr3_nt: TGTGCCAGCAGTCCCCACCTAGCGGGGGTGTCCTACAATGAGCAGTTCTTC; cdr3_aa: CASSPHLAGVSYNEQFF
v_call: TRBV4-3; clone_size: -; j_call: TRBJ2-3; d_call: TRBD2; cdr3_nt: TGCGCCAGCAGCCAAGAAGTACTAACTAGCGGGGACATGAATACGCAGTATTTT; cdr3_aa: CASSQEVLTSGDMNTQYF
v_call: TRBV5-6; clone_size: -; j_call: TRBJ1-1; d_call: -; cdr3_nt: TGTGCCAGCAGCTTGGGGGGCGGGGACACTGAAGCTTTCTTT; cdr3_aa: CASSLGGGDTEAFF
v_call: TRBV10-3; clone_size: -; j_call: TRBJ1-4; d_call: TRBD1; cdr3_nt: TGTGCCATCAGCAGGGGGAATGAAAAACTGTTTTTT; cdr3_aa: CAISRGNEKLFF
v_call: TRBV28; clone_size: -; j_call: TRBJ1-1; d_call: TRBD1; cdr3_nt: TGTGCCAGCAGTCCGGGACAGGGCCCGGTACCTTTCTTT; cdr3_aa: CASSPGQGPVPFF
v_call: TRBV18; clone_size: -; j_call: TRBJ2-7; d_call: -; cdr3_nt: TGTGCCAGCTCCCGTATCAATGGACAGAGCTACGAGCAGTACTTC; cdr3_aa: CASSRINGQSYEQYF
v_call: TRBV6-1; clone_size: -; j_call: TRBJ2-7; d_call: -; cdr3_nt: TGTGCCAGCAGTCCCCAGACACTCTCCTACGAGCAGTACTTC; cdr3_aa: CASSPQTLSYEQYF
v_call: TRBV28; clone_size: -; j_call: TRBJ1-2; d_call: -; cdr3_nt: TGTGCCAGCAGTTTCCTTCGTCGTAGCTACACCTTC; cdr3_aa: CASSFLRRSYTF
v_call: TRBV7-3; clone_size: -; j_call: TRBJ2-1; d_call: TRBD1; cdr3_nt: TGTGCCAGCAGCATAGACAGGGGGGATCACAATGAGCAGTTCTTC; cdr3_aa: CASSIDRGDHNEQFF
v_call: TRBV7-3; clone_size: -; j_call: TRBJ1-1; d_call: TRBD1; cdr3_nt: TGTGCCAGCAGCTCCGGGACAGCAGCTTTCTTT; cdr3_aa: CASSSGTAAFF
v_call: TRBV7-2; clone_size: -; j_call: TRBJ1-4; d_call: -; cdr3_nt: TGTGCCAGCAGCTTAGGGGGGGGATACGAAAAACTGTTTTTT; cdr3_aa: CASSLGGGYEKLFF
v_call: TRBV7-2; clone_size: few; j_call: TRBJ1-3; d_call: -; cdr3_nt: TGTGCCAGCAGCTATTCCGGGGTCGGGGGAAACACCATATATTTT; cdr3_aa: CASSYSGVGGNTIYF
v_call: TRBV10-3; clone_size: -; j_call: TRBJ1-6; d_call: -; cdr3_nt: TGTGCCATCAGTGGAGAATCCTATAATTCACCCCTCCACTTT; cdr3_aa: CAISGESYNSPLHF
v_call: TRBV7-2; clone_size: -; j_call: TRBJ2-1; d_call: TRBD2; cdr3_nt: TGTGCCAGCAGCTTCGGACTAGGAACCAATGAGCAGTTCTTC; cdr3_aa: CASSFGLGTNEQFF
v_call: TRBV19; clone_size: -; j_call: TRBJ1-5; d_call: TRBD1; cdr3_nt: TGTGCCAGTAGCTCAGGGGGACCAGGTCAGCCCCAGCATTTT; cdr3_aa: CASSSGGPGQPQHF
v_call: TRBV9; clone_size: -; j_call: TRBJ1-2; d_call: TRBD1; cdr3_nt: TGTGCCAGCAGCCACCACCTGGGACAGGGGGACTATGGCTACACCTTC; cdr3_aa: CASSHHLGQGDYGYTF
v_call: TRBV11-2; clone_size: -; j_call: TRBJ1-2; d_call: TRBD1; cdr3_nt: TGTGCCAGCAGCCAATACAGGGGGCGTAACCCACCCTATGGCTACACCTTC; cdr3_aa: CASSQYRGRNPPYGYTF
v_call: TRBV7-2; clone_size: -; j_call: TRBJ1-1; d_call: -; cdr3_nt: TGTGCCAGCAGCTTTTCGGTAGAGAACACTGAAGCTTTCTTT; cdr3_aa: CASSFSVENTEAFF
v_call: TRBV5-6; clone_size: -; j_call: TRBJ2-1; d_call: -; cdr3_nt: TGTGCCAGCAGCCCCGAGATCTCCTACAATGAGCAGTTCTTC; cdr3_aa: CASSPEISYNEQFF
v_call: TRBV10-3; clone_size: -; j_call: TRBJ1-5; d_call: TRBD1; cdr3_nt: TGTGCCATCAGTGGACAGGGAGATCAGCCCCAGCATTTT; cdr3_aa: CAISGQGDQPQHF
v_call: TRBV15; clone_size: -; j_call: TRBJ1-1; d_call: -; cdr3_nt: TGTGCCACCCAGCCATGGGAGATGAACACTGAAGCTTTCTTT; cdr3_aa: CATQPWEMNTEAFF
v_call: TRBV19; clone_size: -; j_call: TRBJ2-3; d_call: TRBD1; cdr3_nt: TGTGCCAGTAGTATGGCGGACAGGAGCACAGATACGCAGTATTTT; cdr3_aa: CASSMADRSTDTQYF
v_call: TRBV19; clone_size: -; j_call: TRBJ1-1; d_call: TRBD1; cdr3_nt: TGTGCCAGTAGTATAGTGGGTCAGGGGGCGCGGGAAGCTTTCTTT; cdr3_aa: CASSIVGQGAREAFF
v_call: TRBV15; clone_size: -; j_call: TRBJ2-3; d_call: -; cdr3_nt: TGTGCCACCAGCCTACAGGGTGGCACAGATACGCAGTATTTT; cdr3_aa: CATSLQGGTDTQYF
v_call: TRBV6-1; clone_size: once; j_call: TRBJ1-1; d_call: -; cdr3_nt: TGTGCCAGCAGGCCCCCCGGGGGGACTGAAGCTTTCTTT; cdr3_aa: CASRPPGGTEAFF
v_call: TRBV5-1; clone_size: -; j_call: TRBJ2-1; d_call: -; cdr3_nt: TGCGCCAGCAGCCCCATGACAGGTTTCAGCTCCTACAATGAGCAGTTCTTC; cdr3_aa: CASSPMTGFSSYNEQFF
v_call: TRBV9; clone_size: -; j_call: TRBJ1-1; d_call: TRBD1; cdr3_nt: TGTGCCAGCGGCCCAGGGGGCGGGAACACTGAAGCTTTCTTT; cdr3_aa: CASGPGGGNTEAFF